One and the same sample provided the 2 T cell receptor beta chains below, sequenced in a study of graft-versus-host responses after intestinal transplantation. These TCRs' antigens remain unknown. Clones were sequenced by immunoSEQ multiplex PCR, and TCRdb holds only the in-frame ones, with some missing. The table has tens of thousands of clones, approximately 90% seen once. The starting material was unstimulated CD8+ T cells sorted from spleen or lymph node cells, obtained before transplant. These receptors all come from a human donor who was the organ donor for an intestinal transplant.

In regard to this clone: One end of the junction is discordant with germline, which a read error may explain. V gene TRBV7-9 combines with J gene TRBJ2-7; 7 positions agree with TRBD1. CDR1 and CDR2 (germline): SEHNR, FQNEAQ (reference sequence). CDR3 length: 16 residues. The CDR3 nucleotides are TGTGCCTGCAGCCACCAACAGGGACAGACCTCCTACGAGCAGTACTTC. Amino acid sequence: CACSHQQGQTSYEQYF.

V usage is TRBV13 and J usage is TRBJ2-3, with 8 bases lining up with TRBD2. The CDR3 extends over 17 amino acids. The trim removed 5 bases at V and 2 bases at J, leaving 12 bases unmatched. CDR1 and CDR2 from the germline V gene are PRHDT and FYEKMQ (reference sequence). Written as DNA, the CDR3 is TGTGCCAGCAGCCCGGGGGGAAGCGGGAGATTCACAGATACGCAGTATTTT. It codes for CASSPGGSGRFTDTQYF.